The 21 T cell receptor beta chains given below trace back to one sample, sequenced in a study of shared clonotypes between healthy human individuals. TCRdb keeps only in-frame clones here, not all; method: immunoSEQ multiplex PCR. The sample carries about 2.1 million clones, 85% to 95% recorded once. Naive CD8 cells comprised CD45RO-negative, CCR7-positively selected cells, excluding terminally differentiated effector memory CD45RA+ cells. Specimen: naive CD8+ T cells from PBMCs. The receptors stem from a man between 18 and 35 years old in good health. Some clones in this sample may be carry-over from other donors' samples.

The rearrangement joins TRBV5-1 to TRBJ1-1; TRBD1 aligns across 9 bases. The V gene's germline CDR1 is SGHRS and CDR2 YFSETQ. The CDR3 runs 15 residues. J was trimmed by 3 bases and V by 3 bases; bases with no gene match: 6. CDR3: CASSSWTGEYTEAFF. CDR3 in DNA: TGCGCCAGCAGCTCATGGACAGGGGAGTACACTGAAGCTTTCTTT.

The chain joins TRBV28 to TRBJ2-7, with 7 nucleotides matching TRBD2. The CDR3 runs 13 residues. Germline V CDR1 and CDR2: MDHEN, SYDVKM. The trim removed 5 bases at V and 7 bases at J, leaving 8 bases unmatched. In DNA, the CDR3 is TGTGCCAGCAGTACCCCCGGGGGGAAAGAGCAGTACTTC. Amino acids: CASSTPGGKEQYF.

CDR3 region: CASSVSGDNEQFF. The CDR3 region has the DNA TGTGCCAGCAGTGTTTCCGGAGACAATGAGCAGTTCTTC. The chain carries TRBV6-4 and TRBJ2-1; D not resolved. CDR1 and CDR2 (germline): MRHNA, SNTAGT. This CDR3 is 13 amino acids long. Trimming removed 4 bases from V and 5 bases from J, with 9 bases in between.

The genes are TRBV27 and TRBJ2-1; 8 bases line up with TRBD2. Trimming at V came to 7 bases and at J to 1 base, leaving 3 bases not matched to a gene. The CDR3 spans 14 residues. Germline assignment: CDR1 MNHEY and CDR2 SMNVEV (reference sequence). The CDR3 coding sequence is TGTGCCAGCACCGGACTAGCTTCCTACAATGAGCAGTTCTTC. It yields the protein CASTGLASYNEQFF.

The CDR3 coding sequence is TGTGCCAGCAGCGCTGCAGGGAGCCGCAATCAGCCCCAGCATTTT. Its protein is CASSAAGSRNQPQHF. The chain joins TRBV7-9 to TRBJ1-5; possibly TRBD1 for D (5 bases). Germline lookup yields CDR1 SEHNR and CDR2 FQNEAQ (reference sequence). V was trimmed by 5 bases and J by 2 bases, leaving 13 bases between them. The CDR3 sequence is 15 residues long.

The V and J genes are TRBV6-5 and TRBJ2-1, with 7 bases that match TRBD2. The junction had 7 bases not matched to a gene; V was cut back by 6 bases and J by 5 bases. The V gene's germline CDR1 is MNHEY and CDR2 SVGAGI. This CDR3 has 14 residues. The CDR3 DNA sequence: TGTGCCAGCAGCGTCGGACTAGGAAACAATGAGCAGTTCTTC. Translated, it gives CASSVGLGNNEQFF.

The chain couples TRBV9 to TRBJ2-1; 11 bases are a match to TRBD2. The length of the CDR3 is 18 residues. The junction had 9 bases not matched to a gene; V was cut back by 0 bases and J by 4 bases. The germline gives CDR1 SGDLS, CDR2 YYNGEE. The CDR3 DNA sequence: TGTGCCAGCAGCGTAGGAGCCCCTAGCGGGAGGCCATACAATGAGCAGTTCTTC. Translated, it gives CASSVGAPSGRPYNEQFF.

The CDR3 loop is CASRSGLAGEYNEQFF. In nucleotides, the CDR3 is TGTGCCAGCAGATCGGGACTAGCGGGAGAGTACAATGAGCAGTTCTTC. The chain has TRBV7-9 and TRBJ2-1, with 14 bases matching TRBD2. This CDR3 comprises 16 residues. The trim removed 6 bases at V and 4 bases at J, leaving 5 bases unmatched. CDR1 is SEHNR and CDR2 is FQNEAQ in the germline V gene (reference sequence).

The chain has TRBV27 and TRBJ2-1; D call uncertain. V was cut by 5 bases and J by 8 bases, with 13 bases left in between. CDR3 length: 13 residues. From germline, CDR1 is MNHEY and CDR2 SMNVEV (reference sequence). The CDR3, as DNA: TGTGCCAGCAGTGGGCCTAGTAAGTATGAGCAGTTCTTC. It codes for CASSGPSKYEQFF.

CDR3 nucleotide sequence: TGCGCCAGCAGCTTGGGTCCAGATGGCTACACCTTC. This codes for CASSLGPDGYTF. This sequence joins TRBV5-1 and TRBJ1-2; D is ambiguous. Germline lookup yields CDR1 SGHRS and CDR2 YFSETQ. The CDR3 spans 12 residues. The V end lost 0 bases, the J end lost 6 bases, and 6 bases lay between the germline ends.

The chain employs TRBV9 and TRBJ1-3; D unresolved. The CDR3 contains 14 residues. Germline V gene lookup returns CDR1 SGDLS and CDR2 YYNGEE. With 0 bases removed from V and 7 bases from J, the gap between germline ends came to 11 bases. CDR3 in amino acids: CASSVGRQSNTIYF. Here the CDR3 DNA reads TGTGCCAGCAGCGTAGGTCGGCAGAGCAACACCATATATTTT.

As concerns this clone: At one of its ends the junction is not consistent with the germline gene, which may arise from a read error. The chain is built from TRBV7-9 and TRBJ1-2; the D is unclear. CDR3 length equals 13 residues. Germline assignment: CDR1 SEHNR and CDR2 FQNEAQ (reference sequence). In nucleotides, the CDR3 is TGTGCCAGCAGCCTAGCTGTTAACTATGGCTACACCTTC. Translated: CASSLAVNYGYTF. The variable domain in full, completed from reference TRBV7-9 and TRBJ1-2, reads DTGVSQNPRHKITKRGQNVTFRCDPISEHNRLYWYRQTLGQGPEFLTYFQNEAQLEKSRLLSDRFSAERPKGSFSTLEIQRTEQGDSAMYLCASSLAVNYGYTFGSGTRLTVV.

The V gene is TRBV7-8, the J gene TRBJ1-4; D ambiguous. Trimming stripped 1 base from V and 7 bases from J, with 10 bases between. Germline CDR1 and CDR2: SGHVS and FQNEAQ. The CDR3 has 14 residues. CDR3 sequence: CASSLENAGEKLFF. For the CDR3, the DNA is TGTGCCAGCAGCTTAGAGAATGCAGGTGAAAAACTGTTTTTT. The full variable domain, its missing parts supplied by reference TRBV7-8 and TRBJ1-4, is GAGVSQSPRYKVAKRGQDVALRCDPISGHVSLFWYQQALGQGPEFLTYFQNEAQLDKSGLPSDRFFAERPEGSVSTLKIQRTQQEDSAVYLCASSLENAGEKLFFGSGTQLSVL.

This chain connects TRBV27 to TRBJ2-1; TRBD2 matches 9 bases. Germline-derived CDR1 and CDR2 are MNHEY and SMNVEV (reference sequence). CDR3 length equals 16 residues. V shed 6 bases and J 7 bases; nucleotides not matched to a gene: 13. The CDR3 spells CASRRAGGPPVNEQFF. The CDR3 DNA follows: TGTGCCAGCAGGAGAGCGGGAGGTCCCCCGGTGAATGAGCAGTTCTTC.

This clone was picked up one time. The V and J genes are TRBV7-3 and TRBJ2-1; D possibly corresponds to TRBD2 (6 bases). The V gene lost 5 bases and the J gene lost 6 bases, with 17 bases spanning the gap. Germline CDR1 and CDR2: SGHTA and FQGTGA. This CDR3 comprises 15 residues. In DNA form, the CDR3 reads TGTGCCAGCAGCCCATCTCGCGGGACTGCCAATGAGCAGTTCTTC. Translating it yields CASSPSRGTANEQFF.

V usage is TRBV4-1 and J usage is TRBJ1-5; D unclear. Looked up from germline, CDR1 is MGHRA and CDR2 is YSYEKL. Between the trimmed V and J ends, which lost 4 bases and 7 bases, there was a span of 26 bases. There are 18 residues in the CDR3. CDR3 DNA: TGCGCCAGCAGCCCAAGATCTGTAAGTTCTCTGAATTTGCAGCCCCAGCATTTT. Protein product: CASSPRSVSSLNLQPQHF.

To note about this clone: One junction end does not reproduce the germline sequence, and a read error may be involved. The chain joins TRBV9 to TRBJ2-3, with 7 bases identical to TRBD1. Germline CDR1 is SGDLS and CDR2 is YYNGEE. The CDR3 extends over 17 amino acids. In DNA form, the CDR3 reads TGTGCCAGCAGCGCGAGTTTTGAGACAGGGAGCACATATACGCAGTATTTT. Protein sequence: CASSASFETGSTYTQYF.

This clone was seen a few times. The V gene is TRBV2, the J gene TRBJ2-5, with 9 bases that match TRBD1. The end of the DNA aligns better with TRBJ2-7, so the J call may be wrong. The CDR3 contains 14 residues. CDR1 is SNHLY, CDR2 FYNNEI, per germline. Here the CDR3 DNA reads TGTGCCAGCACCGGGACAGGGATAGGGCTCGAGCAGTACTTC. It translates to CASTGTGIGLEQYF.

The genes are TRBV28 and TRBJ1-2; D is undetermined. This CDR3 is built from 13 residues. The V and J ends lost 6 bases and 3 bases respectively, with 11 bases between them. Germline-derived CDR1 and CDR2 are MDHEN and SYDVKM. CDR3 sequence (DNA): TGTGCCAGCAGCGCAACTGATCACTATGGCTACACCTTC. Translated, it gives CASSATDHYGYTF.

This clone has just one count. J is TRBJ1-5 and V is TRBV15; D ambiguous. Trimming removed 1 base from V and 0 bases from J, with 13 bases in between. The CDR3 loop spans 17 amino acids. Germline V lookup: CDR1 LNHNV, CDR2 YYDKDF (reference sequence). DNA for the CDR3: TGTGCCACCAGCAGAGGGGGAGCGCCCCATAGCAATCAGCCCCAGCATTTT. It encodes CATSRGGAPHSNQPQHF.

The gene calls are TRBV7-9 and TRBJ2-7; D gene uncertain. Germline-derived CDR1 and CDR2 are SEHNR and FQNEAQ (reference sequence). V dropped 3 bases and J dropped 3 bases, with 12 bases sitting between them. The CDR3 contains 14 residues. The chain's CDR3 is CASSFMELGYEQYF. CDR3 nucleotide sequence: TGTGCCAGCAGCTTTATGGAGCTCGGCTACGAGCAGTACTTC.